The subject of this entry is one TCR beta chain. The data are from a study of T cell responses to AZD1222 COVID-19 vaccine. The method was immunoSEQ multiplex PCR; TCRdb's version includes in-frame clones alone and lacks a portion of them. Of 40,000 to 60,000 clones listed, roughly 80% are singletons. This CDR3 region has 13 residues. Germline-derived CDR1 and CDR2 are MRHNA and SNTAGT. The V and J ends lost 4 bases and 10 bases, in that order; junction bases with no gene match: 9. This clonotype was obtained from an adult in good health. V gene TRBV6-4 combines with J gene TRBJ1-2, with 7 positions matching TRBD1. The sequences come from peripheral blood, collected on day 0 of MenACWY control vaccination. The CDR3 spells CASSANPGQFYTF. CDR3 sequence (DNA): TGTGCCAGCAGTGCCAATCCGGGACAGTTCTACACCTTC.